Below, one TCR beta chain is given with its context. Its antigen is unidentified. These data belong to a study of T-cell reconstitution after alpha-beta-depleted transplantation in children. Unique molecular identifiers were incorporated when the TCRbeta library was constructed. TCRdb fed the PCR reads into MiXCR, producing one record per CDR3 protein. The data contain a few hundred thousand distinct CDR3 sequences, under 15% of them singletons. The CDR3 is 17 amino acids. The V gene's germline CDR1 is KGHSH and CDR2 LQKENI. V dropped 4 bases and J dropped 2; count of bases not matched to a gene: 9. Study results and limitations: Counts and diversity of T cells one year after transplant came mostly from newly produced T cells. Surviving thymic progenitors and recipient T cells were the source of high TCRbeta diversity at day 60 in some patients.

The specimen comprised PBMCs, mostly from graft donor cells, sampled 360 days after TCRalphabeta/CD19-depleted stem cell transplant. This chain uses TRBV18 with TRBJ2-7, with 12 bases identical to TRBD2. This sequence originates from a male patient younger than 18 who had a stem cell transplant for acute myeloid leukemia, so the T cells may come from the graft donor. The CDR3 DNA reads as TGTGCCAGCTCACACTCAGTCGGGACTAGCGGGCCCTACGAGCAGTACTTC. Protein: CASSHSVGTSGPYEQYF.